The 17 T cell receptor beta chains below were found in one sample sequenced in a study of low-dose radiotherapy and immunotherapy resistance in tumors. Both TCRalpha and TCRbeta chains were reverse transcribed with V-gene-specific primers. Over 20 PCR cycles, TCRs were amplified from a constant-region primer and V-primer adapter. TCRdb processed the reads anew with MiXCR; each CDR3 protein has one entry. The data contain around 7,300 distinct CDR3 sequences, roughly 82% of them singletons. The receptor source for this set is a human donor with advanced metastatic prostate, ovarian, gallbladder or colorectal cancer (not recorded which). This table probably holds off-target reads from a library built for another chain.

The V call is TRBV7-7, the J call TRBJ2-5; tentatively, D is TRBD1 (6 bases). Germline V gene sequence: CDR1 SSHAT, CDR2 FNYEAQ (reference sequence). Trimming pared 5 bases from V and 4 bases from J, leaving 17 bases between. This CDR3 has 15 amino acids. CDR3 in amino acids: CASSPIARGGETQYF. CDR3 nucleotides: TGTGCCAGCAGCCCCATCGCCAGGGGCGGAGAGACCCAGTACTTC. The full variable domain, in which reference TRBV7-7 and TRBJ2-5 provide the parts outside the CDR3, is GAGVSQSPRYKVTKRGQDVTLRCDPISSHATLYWYQQALGQGPEFLTYFNYEAQPDKSGLPSDRFSAERPEGSISTLTIQRTEQRDSAMYRCASSPIARGGETQYFGPGTRLLVL.

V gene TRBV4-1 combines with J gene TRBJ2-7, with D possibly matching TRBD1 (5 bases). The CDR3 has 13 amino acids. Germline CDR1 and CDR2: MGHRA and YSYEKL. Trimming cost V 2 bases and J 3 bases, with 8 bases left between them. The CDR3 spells CASSQNRGYEQYF. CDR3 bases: TGCGCCAGCAGCCAAAATAGGGGCTACGAGCAGTACTTC.

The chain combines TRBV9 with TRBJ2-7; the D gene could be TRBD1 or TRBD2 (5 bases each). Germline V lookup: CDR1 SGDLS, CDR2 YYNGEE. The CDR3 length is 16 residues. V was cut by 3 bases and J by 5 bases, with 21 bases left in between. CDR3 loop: CASSAMAGGGPHEQYF. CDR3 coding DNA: TGTGCCAGCAGCGCAATGGCAGGTGGGGGTCCCCACGAGCAGTACTTC.

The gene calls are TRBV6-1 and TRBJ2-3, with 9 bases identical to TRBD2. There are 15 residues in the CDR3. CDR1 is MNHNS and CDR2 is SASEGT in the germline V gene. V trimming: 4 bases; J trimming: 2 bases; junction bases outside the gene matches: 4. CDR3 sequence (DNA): TGTGCCAGCAGTGTAGCGGGGGCCTCCACAGATACGCAGTATTTT. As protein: CASSVAGASTDTQYF.

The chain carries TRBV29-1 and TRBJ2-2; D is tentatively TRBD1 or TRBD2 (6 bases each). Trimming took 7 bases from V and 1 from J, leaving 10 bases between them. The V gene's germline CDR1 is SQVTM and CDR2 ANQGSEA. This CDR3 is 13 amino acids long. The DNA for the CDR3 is TGCAGCGCGAAGGGGGGGAACACCGGGGAGCTGTTTTTT. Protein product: CSAKGGNTGELFF.

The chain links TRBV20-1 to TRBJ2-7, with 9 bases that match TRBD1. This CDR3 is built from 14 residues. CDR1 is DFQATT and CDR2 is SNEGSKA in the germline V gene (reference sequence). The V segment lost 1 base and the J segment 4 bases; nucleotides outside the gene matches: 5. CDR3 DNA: TGCAGTGCTAGAGTCCCGGGACAGGGTTACGAGCAGTACTTC. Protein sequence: CSARVPGQGYEQYF.

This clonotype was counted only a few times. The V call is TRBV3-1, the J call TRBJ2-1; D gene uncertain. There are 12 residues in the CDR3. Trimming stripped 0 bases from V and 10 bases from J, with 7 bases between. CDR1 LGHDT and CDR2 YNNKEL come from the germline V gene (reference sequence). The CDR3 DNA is TGTGCCAGCAGCCAAGATAGGGAAGAGCAGTTCTTC. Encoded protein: CASSQDREEQFF.

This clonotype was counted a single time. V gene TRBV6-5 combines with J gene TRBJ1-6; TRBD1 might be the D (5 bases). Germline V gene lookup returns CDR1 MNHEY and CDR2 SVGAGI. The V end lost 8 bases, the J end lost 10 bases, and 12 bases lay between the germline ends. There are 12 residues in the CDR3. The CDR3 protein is CASGRGESPLHF. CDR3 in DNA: TGTGCCAGCGGAAGGGGAGAGTCACCCCTCCACTTT.

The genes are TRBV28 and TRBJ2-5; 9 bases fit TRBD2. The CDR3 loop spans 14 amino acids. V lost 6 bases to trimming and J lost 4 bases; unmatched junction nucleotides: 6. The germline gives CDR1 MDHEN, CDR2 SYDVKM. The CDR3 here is CASSRGGALETQYF. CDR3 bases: TGTGCCAGCAGCCGCGGGGGGGCTTTAGAGACCCAGTACTTC.

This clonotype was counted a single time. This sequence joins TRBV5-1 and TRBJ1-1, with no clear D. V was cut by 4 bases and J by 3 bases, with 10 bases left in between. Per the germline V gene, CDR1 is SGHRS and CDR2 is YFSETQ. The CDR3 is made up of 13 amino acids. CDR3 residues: CASSLGRDTEAFF. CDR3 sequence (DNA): TGCGCCAGCAGCCTTGGGAGAGACACTGAAGCTTTCTTT.

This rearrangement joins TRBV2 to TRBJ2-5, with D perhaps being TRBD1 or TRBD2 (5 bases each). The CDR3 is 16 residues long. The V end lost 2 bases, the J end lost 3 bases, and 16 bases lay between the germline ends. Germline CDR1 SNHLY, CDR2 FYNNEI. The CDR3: CASSEIGGDGEETQYF. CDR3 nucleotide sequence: TGTGCCAGCAGTGAAATTGGTGGGGACGGAGAAGAGACCCAGTACTTC.

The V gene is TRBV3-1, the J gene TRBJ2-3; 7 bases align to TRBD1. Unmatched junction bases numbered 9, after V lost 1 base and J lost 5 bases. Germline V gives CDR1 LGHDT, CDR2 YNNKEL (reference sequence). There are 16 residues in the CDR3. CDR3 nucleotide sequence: TGTGCCAGCAGCCAAGTGATCGACAGGGTCAAAGATACGCAGTATTTT. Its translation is CASSQVIDRVKDTQYF.

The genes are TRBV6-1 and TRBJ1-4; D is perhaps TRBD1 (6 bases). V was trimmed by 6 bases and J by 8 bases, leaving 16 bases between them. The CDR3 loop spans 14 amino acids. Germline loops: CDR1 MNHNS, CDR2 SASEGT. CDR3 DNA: TGTGCCAGCAGACACCAGGGGCAAGGAGAAAAACTGTTTTTT. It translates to CASRHQGQGEKLFF.

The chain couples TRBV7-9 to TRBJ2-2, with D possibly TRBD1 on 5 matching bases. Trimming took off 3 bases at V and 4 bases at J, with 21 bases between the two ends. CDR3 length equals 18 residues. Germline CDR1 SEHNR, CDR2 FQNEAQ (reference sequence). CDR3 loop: CASSFGTTPGLGTGELFF. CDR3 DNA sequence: TGTGCCAGCAGCTTTGGCACAACCCCAGGGCTAGGCACCGGGGAGCTGTTTTTT. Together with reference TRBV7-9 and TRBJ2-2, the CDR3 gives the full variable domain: DTGVSQNPRHKITKRGQNVTFRCDPISEHNRLYWYRQTLGQGPEFLTYFQNEAQLEKSRLLSDRFSAERPKGSFSTLEIQRTEQGDSAMYLCASSFGTTPGLGTGELFFGEGSRLTVL.

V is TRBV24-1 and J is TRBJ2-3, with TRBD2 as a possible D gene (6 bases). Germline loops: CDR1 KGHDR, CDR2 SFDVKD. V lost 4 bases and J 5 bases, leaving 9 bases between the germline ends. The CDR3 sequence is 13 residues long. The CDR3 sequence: CATSDHSGDTQYF. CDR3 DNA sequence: TGTGCCACCAGTGACCATAGCGGAGATACGCAGTATTTT.

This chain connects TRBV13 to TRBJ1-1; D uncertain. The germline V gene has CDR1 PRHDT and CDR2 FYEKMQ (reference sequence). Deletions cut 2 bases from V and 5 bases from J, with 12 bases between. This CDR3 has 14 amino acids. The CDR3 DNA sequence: TGTGCCAGCAGCTTAAGCCCTGTAGGGACTGAAGCTTTCTTT. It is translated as CASSLSPVGTEAFF.

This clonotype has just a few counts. CDR3 sequence reads: CASSLGDEGGPYNEQFF. CDR3 bases: TGTGCCAGCAGCTTAGGAGATGAGGGGGGCCCCTACAATGAGCAGTTCTTC. The rearrangement joins TRBV11-2 to TRBJ2-1; D may match TRBD1 or TRBD2 (6 bases each). Per germline, CDR1 SGHAT and CDR2 FQNNGV. The CDR3 spans 17 residues. The V end lost 1 base, the J end lost 2 bases, and 15 bases lay between the germline ends.